The present entry profiles one T cell receptor beta chain with its context. An end of the junction differs from the germline gene, which may be a read error. The data were produced by immunoSEQ multiplex PCR, yet TCRdb's version contains in-frame clones alone and is incomplete. The sample carries fewer than 2.5 million clones, roughly 93% recorded once. These data come from a study of shared clonotypes between healthy human individuals. About the study: The study used three CD4 naive, three CD4 memory, two CD8 naive and one CD8 memory plate per donor.

Germline V gene lookup returns CDR1 MGHRA and CDR2 YSYEKL. The CDR3 runs to 16 residues. A CD45RA-negative memory subset and a CD45RA+ naive subset were separated from the CD4+ cells. The chain joins TRBV4-1 to TRBJ2-5, with 8 bases aligning to TRBD2. Judging by the DNA end, TRBJ2-7 fits better; the J call may be wrong. This clonotype was obtained from a man aged 18 to 30 in good health. Some clones in this sample may be carry-over from other donors' samples. Sequenced sample: naive CD4+ T cells from PBMCs. Subset specified: CD45RA+ positively selected. The CDR3 region is CASSQMPRLASFEQYF. The CDR3 bases are TGCGCCAGCAGCCAGATGCCGCGACTAGCGTCCTTCGAGCAGTACTTC.